One and the same sample provided the 13 T cell receptor beta chains below, sequenced in a study of sequential checkpoint blockade in melanoma. Sequencing used immunoSEQ multiplex PCR; TCRdb keeps in-frame clones, though not all of them. Among 35,000 to 40,000 clones, 86% were seen once, and the ten largest hold around 10%. Documented treatment: randomized to nivolumab then ipilimumab (arm A) or the reverse (arm B). Sequences were derived from CD8+ T cells sorted from blood (inferred from file names), sampled from a patient given nivolumab and ipilimumab in sequence. These receptors all stem from a human donor with melanoma.

The genes are TRBV7-8 and TRBJ2-7; 10 bases are shared with TRBD1. Germline-derived CDR1 and CDR2 are SGHVS and FQNEAQ. V shed 8 bases and J 2 bases; nucleotides not matched to a gene: 6. This CDR3 has 14 amino acids. In nucleotides, the CDR3 is TGTGCCAGCTCCATTGGACAGGGGGCCTACGAGCAGTACGTC. This sequence encodes CASSIGQGAYEQYV.

The J gene is TRBJ1-1, the V gene TRBV27, with D possibly matching TRBD1 (5 bases). The length of the CDR3 is 15 residues. Germline V gene data show CDR1 as MNHEY and CDR2 as SMNVEV (reference sequence). Trimming shortened V by 2 bases and J by 4 bases, and 14 bases separated the two germline ends. The CDR3 sequence: CASSLTGGGITEAFF. The CDR3 DNA reads as TGTGCCAGCAGTTTAACCGGGGGAGGAATCACTGAAGCTTTCTTT.

The chain combines TRBV27 with TRBJ1-2; no clear D gene. Looked up from germline, CDR1 is MNHEY and CDR2 is SMNVEV (reference sequence). The CDR3 covers 16 residues. V dropped 2 bases and J dropped 1 base, with 14 bases sitting between them. This CDR3 is CASSLHQTSFNYGYTF. The CDR3 nucleotides are TGTGCCAGCAGTTTACATCAGACAAGTTTTAACTATGGCTACACCTTC.

The chain recombines TRBV25-1 with TRBJ1-2, with 11 bases lining up with TRBD1. Germline V gives CDR1 MGHDK, CDR2 SYGVNS. The CDR3 runs 17 residues. Trimming cost V 1 base and J 4 bases; bases outside gene matches: 8. CDR3 loop: CASSEWDRGSLGYGYTF. CDR3 coding DNA: TGTGCCAGCAGTGAATGGGACAGGGGGAGCCTCGGCTATGGCTACACCTTC.

Only a few counts were recorded for this clone. V is TRBV14 and J is TRBJ2-7; 11 bases are shared with TRBD1. Germline lookup yields CDR1 SGHDN and CDR2 FVKESK. CDR3 length: 17 amino acids. Germline trimming cut 0 bases from V and 0 bases from J; bases unmatched to any gene: 4. CDR3 sequence: CASSQDWTGGPSYEQYF. DNA of the CDR3: TGTGCCAGCAGCCAAGACTGGACAGGGGGCCCCTCCTACGAGCAGTACTTC.

In regard to this clone: One junction end does not reproduce the germline sequence, and a read error may be involved. This chain connects TRBV29-1 to TRBJ1-6, with D maybe TRBD1 (5 bases). The CDR3 runs 14 residues. The V gene's germline CDR1 is SQVTM and CDR2 ANQGSEA. The CDR3 sequence: CSVEAGPQGSPLHF. The CDR3 coding sequence is TGCAGCGTAGAAGCCGGACCCCAGGGTTCACCCCTCCACTTT.

V is TRBV18 and J is TRBJ2-4; no clear D gene. This CDR3 comprises 15 residues. The ends were cut back, 6 bases at V and 0 bases at J, with 12 bases in the middle. CDR1 and CDR2 from the germline V gene are KGHSH and LQKENI. CDR3: CASSTPVLAKNIQYF. In DNA form, the CDR3 reads TGTGCCAGCTCGACTCCCGTTCTAGCCAAAAACATTCAGTACTTC.

J is TRBJ1-2 and V is TRBV19; D gene ambiguous. This CDR3 comprises 13 residues. Germline V gene sequence: CDR1 LNHDA, CDR2 SQIVND (reference sequence). With 3 bases removed from V and 4 bases from J, the gap between germline ends came to 9 bases. CDR3 in amino acids: CASSIGGFYGYTF. CDR3 nucleotide sequence: TGTGCCAGTAGTATTGGAGGGTTCTATGGCTACACCTTC.

This rearrangement joins TRBV4-1 to TRBJ2-1; TRBD2 aligns across 7 bases. Germline V CDR1 and CDR2: MGHRA, YSYEKL. The ends lost 7 bases at V and 9 bases at J; junction bases unmatched: 9. The CDR3 consists of 13 residues. The CDR3 region is CASKREGLSEQFF. CDR3 coding DNA: TGCGCCAGCAAGAGGGAGGGCCTGAGTGAGCAGTTCTTC.

The CDR3 is CASAGWSAGEVVSYNEQFF. The CDR3, as DNA: TGTGCCAGCGCCGGGTGGTCTGCGGGGGAAGTCGTGTCCTACAATGAGCAGTTCTTC. The gene calls are TRBV7-9 and TRBJ2-1, with 7 bases lining up with TRBD2. Germline V gene data show CDR1 as SEHNR and CDR2 as FQNEAQ (reference sequence). This CDR3 contains 19 residues. Unmatched junction bases numbered 20, after V lost 8 bases and J lost 1 base.

The genes are TRBV30 and TRBJ2-6; TRBD1 matches at 9 bases. The CDR3 runs to 18 residues. CDR1 and CDR2 (germline): GTSNPN, SVGIG (reference sequence). After removal of 5 bases from V and 1 base from J, the junction contained 12 bases not matched to a gene. The CDR3 loop is CAWVSPGQGVSGANVLTF. DNA for the CDR3: TGTGCCTGGGTATCACCGGGACAGGGAGTGTCTGGGGCCAACGTCCTGACTTTC.

The chain couples TRBV19 to TRBJ1-4, with D possibly matching TRBD1 (6 bases). V lost 9 bases, J lost 5 bases, and 19 bases lay in between. This CDR3 comprises 15 residues. Per germline, CDR1 LNHDA and CDR2 SQIVND (reference sequence). In DNA, the CDR3 is TGTGCCAGCTCCAGCGGGGGGCTTTGGAATGAAAAACTGTTTTTT. This codes for CASSSGGLWNEKLFF.

CDR3 region: CAISGDREAEVRNTEAFF. The CDR3 DNA is TGTGCCATCAGTGGGGACAGGGAGGCGGAGGTAAGGAACACTGAAGCTTTCTTT. The V gene is TRBV10-3, the J gene TRBJ1-1; 9 nucleotides agree with TRBD1. This CDR3 has 18 residues. Germline-derived CDR1 and CDR2 are ENHRY and SYGVKD. The junction had 13 bases not matched to a gene; V was cut back by 4 bases and J by 1 base.